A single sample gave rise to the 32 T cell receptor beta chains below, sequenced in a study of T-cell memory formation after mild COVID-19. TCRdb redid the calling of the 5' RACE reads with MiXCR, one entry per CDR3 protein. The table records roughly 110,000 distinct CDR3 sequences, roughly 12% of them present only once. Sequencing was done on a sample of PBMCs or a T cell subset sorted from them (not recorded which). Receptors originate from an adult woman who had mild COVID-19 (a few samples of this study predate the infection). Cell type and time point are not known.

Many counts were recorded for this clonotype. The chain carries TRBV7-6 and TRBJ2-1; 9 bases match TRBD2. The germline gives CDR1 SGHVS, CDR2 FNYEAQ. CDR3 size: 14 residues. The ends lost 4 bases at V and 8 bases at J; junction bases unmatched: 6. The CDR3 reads CASSWRGGGDEQFF. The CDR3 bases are TGTGCCAGCAGCTGGCGGGGGGGCGGCGATGAGCAGTTCTTC.

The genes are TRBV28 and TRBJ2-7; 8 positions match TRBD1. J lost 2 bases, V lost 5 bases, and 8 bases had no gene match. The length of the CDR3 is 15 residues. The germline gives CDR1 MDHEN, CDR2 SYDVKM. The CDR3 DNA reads TGTGCCAGCAGTATCGGACAGGGAGTCCCCTACGAGCAGTACTTC. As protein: CASSIGQGVPYEQYF.

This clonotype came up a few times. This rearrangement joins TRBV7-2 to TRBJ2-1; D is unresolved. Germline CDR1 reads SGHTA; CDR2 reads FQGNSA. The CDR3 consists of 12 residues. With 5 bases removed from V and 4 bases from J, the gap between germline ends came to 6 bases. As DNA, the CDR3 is TGTGCCAGCAGCGGCTCATACAATGAGCAGTTCTTC. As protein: CASSGSYNEQFF.

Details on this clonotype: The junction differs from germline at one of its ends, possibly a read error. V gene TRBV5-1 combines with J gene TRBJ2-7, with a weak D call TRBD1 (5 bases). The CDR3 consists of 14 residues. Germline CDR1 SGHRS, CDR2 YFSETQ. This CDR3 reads CTSSLDAGTYEQYF. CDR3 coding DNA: TGCACCAGCAGCTTGGACGCAGGGACCTACGAGCAGTACTTC.

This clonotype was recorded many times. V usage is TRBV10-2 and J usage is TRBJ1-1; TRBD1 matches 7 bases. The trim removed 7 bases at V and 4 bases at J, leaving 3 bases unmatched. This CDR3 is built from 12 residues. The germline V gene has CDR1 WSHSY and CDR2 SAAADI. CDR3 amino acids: CASKPGGTEAFF. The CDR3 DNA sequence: TGCGCCAGCAAGCCAGGGGGCACTGAAGCTTTCTTT.

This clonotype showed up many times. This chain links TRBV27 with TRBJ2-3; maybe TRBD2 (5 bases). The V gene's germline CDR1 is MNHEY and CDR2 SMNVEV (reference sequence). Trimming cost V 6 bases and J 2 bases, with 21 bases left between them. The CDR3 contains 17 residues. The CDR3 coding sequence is TGTGCCAGCAGCCTAGAGGGCAGCGCCGTAAACACAGATACGCAGTATTTT. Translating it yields CASSLEGSAVNTDTQYF.

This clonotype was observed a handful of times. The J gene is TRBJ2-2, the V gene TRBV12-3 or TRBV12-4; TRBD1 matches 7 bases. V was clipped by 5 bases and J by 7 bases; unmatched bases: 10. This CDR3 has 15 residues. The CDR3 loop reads CASSLYRGEVGELFF. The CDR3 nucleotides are TGTGCCAGCAGTCTCTACAGGGGCGAGGTCGGGGAGCTGTTTTTT.

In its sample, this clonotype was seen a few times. The CDR3: CASSHRTNYNEQFF. The DNA for the CDR3 is TGTGCCAGCAGCCACAGGACTAATTACAATGAGCAGTTCTTC. V and J are TRBV7-9 and TRBJ2-1; D is perhaps TRBD2 (6 bases). Germline assignment: CDR1 SEHNR and CDR2 FQNEAQ (reference sequence). V shed 5 bases and J shed 4 bases, with 12 bases lying between them. The CDR3 totals 14 residues.

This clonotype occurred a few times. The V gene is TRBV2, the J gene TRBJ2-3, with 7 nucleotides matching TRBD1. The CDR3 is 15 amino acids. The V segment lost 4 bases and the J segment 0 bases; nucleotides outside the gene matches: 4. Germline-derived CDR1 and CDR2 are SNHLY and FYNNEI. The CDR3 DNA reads TGTGCCAGCAGTGGGGGGACAGCTAGCACAGATACGCAGTATTTT. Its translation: CASSGGTASTDTQYF.

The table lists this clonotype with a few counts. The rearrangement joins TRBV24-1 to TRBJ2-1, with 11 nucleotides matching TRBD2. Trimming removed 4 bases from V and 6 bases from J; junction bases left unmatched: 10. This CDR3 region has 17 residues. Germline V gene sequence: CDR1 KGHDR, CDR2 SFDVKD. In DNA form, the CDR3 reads TGTGCCACCAGTGACCTACCACTAGCGGGAGTTCCCAATGAGCAGTTCTTC. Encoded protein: CATSDLPLAGVPNEQFF.

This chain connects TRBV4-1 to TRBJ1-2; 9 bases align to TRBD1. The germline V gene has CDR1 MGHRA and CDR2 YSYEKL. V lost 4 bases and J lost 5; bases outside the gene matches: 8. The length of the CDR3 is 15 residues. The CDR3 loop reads CASSRTTGGGYGYTF. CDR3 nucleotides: TGCGCCAGCAGCCGAACTACAGGGGGCGGGTATGGCTACACCTTC.

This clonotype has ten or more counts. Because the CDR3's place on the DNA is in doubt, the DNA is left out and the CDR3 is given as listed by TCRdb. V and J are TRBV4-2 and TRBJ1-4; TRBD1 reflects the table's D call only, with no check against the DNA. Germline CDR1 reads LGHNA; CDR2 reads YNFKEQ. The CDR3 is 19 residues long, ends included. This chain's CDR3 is CASSQEERGGEPVMKNCFF.

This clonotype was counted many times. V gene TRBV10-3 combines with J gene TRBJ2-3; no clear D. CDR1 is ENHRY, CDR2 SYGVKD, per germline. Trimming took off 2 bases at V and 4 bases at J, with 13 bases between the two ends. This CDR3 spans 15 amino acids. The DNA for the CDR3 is TGTGCCATCAGTGAGCCGGACCTCCCAGCAGATACGCAGTATTTT. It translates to CAISEPDLPADTQYF.

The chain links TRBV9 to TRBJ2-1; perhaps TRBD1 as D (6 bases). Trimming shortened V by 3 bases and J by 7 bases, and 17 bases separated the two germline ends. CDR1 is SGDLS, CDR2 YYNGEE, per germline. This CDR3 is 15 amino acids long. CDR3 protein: CASSEGDAVGNEQFF. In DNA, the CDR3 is TGTGCCAGCAGCGAGGGGGATGCAGTAGGGAATGAGCAGTTCTTC.

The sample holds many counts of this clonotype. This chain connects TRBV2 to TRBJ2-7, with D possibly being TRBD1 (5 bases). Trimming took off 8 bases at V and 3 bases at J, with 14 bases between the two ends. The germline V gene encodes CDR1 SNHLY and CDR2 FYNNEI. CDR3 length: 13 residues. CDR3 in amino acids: CASEQALGYEQYF. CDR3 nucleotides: TGTGCCAGCGAACAGGCCCTGGGCTACGAGCAGTACTTC.

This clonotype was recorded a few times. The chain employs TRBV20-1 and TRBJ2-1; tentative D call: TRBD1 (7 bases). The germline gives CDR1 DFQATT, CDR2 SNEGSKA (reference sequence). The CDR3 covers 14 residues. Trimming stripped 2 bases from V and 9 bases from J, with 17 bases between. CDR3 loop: CSARLLGGGSEQFF. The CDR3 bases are TGCAGTGCTAGACTGTTAGGAGGGGGCAGTGAGCAGTTCTTC.

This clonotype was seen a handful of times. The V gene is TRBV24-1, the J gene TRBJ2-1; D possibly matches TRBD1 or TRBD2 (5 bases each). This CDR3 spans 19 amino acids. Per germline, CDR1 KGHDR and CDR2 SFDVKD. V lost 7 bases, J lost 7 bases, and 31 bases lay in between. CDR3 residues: CATSLGNYKTGPLDNEQFF. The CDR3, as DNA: TGTGCCACCAGCCTAGGAAACTACAAAACGGGACCGCTGGATAATGAGCAGTTCTTC.

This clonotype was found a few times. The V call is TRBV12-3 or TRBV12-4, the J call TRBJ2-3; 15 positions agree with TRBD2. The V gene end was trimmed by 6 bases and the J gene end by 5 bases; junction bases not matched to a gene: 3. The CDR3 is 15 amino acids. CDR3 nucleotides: TGTGCCAGCAGGCGGGGACTAGCGGGGGGAGATACGCAGTATTTT. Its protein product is CASRRGLAGGDTQYF.

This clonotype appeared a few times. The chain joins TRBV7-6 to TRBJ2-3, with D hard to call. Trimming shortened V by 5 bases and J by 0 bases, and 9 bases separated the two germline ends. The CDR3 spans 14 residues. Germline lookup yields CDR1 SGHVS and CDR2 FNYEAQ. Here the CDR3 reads CASSRIVSTDTQYF. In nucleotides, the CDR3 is TGTGCCAGCAGCCGCATTGTGAGCACAGATACGCAGTATTTT. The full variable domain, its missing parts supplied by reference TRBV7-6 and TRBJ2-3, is GAGVSQSPRYKVTKRGQDVALRCDPISGHVSLYWYRQALGQGPEFLTYFNYEAQQDKSGLPNDRFSAERPEGSISTLTIQRTEQRDSAMYRCASSRIVSTDTQYFGPGTRLTVL.

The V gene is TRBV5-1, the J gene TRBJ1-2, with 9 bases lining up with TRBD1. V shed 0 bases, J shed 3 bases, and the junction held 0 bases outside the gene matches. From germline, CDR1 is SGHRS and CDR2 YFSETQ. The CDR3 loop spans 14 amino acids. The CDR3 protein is CASSLGDRDYGYTF. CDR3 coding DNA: TGCGCCAGCAGCTTGGGGGACAGGGACTATGGCTACACCTTC.

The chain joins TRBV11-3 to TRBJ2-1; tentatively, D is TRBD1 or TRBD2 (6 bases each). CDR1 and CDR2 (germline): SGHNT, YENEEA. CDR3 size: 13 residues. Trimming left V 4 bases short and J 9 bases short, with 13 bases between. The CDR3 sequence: CASSSGALGEQFF. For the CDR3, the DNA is TGTGCCAGCAGCTCGGGGGCGTTGGGTGAGCAGTTCTTC.

The CDR3 spells CASSYWNGQGAGELFF. The CDR3 coding sequence is TGTGCCAGCAGTTATTGGAACGGACAGGGGGCCGGGGAGCTGTTTTTT. This chain connects TRBV6-2 or TRBV6-3 to TRBJ2-2; 10 bases line up with TRBD1. J lost 6 bases, V lost 3 bases, and 7 bases had no gene match. Per germline, CDR1 MNHEY and CDR2 SVGEGT. The CDR3 has 16 residues.

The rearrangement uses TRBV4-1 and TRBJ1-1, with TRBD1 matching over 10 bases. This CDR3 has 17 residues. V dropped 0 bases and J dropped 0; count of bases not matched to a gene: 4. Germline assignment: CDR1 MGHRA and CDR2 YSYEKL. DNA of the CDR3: TGCGCCAGCAGCCAAGATACGACAGGGGGCTTGAACACTGAAGCTTTCTTT. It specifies CASSQDTTGGLNTEAFF.

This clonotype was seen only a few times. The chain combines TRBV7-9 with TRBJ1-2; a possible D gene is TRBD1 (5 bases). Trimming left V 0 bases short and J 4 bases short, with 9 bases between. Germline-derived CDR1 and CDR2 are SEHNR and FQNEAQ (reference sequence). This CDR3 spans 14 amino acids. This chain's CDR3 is CASSLAAGTYGYTF. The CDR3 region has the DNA TGTGCCAGCAGCTTAGCCGCAGGGACCTATGGCTACACCTTC.

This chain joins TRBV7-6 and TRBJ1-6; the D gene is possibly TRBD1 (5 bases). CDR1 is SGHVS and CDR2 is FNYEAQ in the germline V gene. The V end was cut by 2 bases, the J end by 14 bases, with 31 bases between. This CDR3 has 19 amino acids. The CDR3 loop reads CASSLIPPQGKEWAFTLHF. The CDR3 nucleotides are TGTGCCAGCAGCTTAATCCCCCCCCAGGGAAAAGAGTGGGCCTTCACCCTCCACTTT.

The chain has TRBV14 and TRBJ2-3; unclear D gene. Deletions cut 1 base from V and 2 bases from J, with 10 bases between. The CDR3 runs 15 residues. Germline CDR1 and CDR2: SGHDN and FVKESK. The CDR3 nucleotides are TGTGCCAGCAGCCAAGTAAACACCCACACAGATACGCAGTATTTT. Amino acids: CASSQVNTHTDTQYF. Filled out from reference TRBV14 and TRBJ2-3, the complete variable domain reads EAGVTQFPSHSVIEKGQTVTLRCDPISGHDNLYWYRRVMGKEIKFLLHFVKESKQDESGMPNNRFLAERTGGTYSTLKVQPAELEDSGVYFCASSQVNTHTDTQYFGPGTRLTVL.

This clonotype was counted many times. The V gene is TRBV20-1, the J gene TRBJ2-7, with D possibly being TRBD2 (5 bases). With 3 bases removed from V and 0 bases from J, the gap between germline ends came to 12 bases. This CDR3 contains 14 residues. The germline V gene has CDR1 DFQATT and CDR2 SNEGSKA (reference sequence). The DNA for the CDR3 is TGCAGTGCTAGTTCAGCGGAGAGCTCCTACGAGCAGTACTTC. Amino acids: CSASSAESSYEQYF.

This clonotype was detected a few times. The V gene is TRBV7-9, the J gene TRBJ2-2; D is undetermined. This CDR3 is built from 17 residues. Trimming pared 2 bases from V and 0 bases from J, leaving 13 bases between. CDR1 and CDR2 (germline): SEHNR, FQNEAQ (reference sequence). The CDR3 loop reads CASSLSGGEANTGELFF. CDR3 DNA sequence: TGTGCCAGCAGCTTATCGGGTGGGGAAGCGAACACCGGGGAGCTGTTTTTT.

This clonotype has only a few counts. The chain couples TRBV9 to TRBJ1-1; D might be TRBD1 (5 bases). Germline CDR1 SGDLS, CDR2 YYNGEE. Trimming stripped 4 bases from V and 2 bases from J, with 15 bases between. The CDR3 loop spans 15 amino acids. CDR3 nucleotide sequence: TGTGCCAGCAGCTCACATTTTACAGGTAACACTGAAGCTTTCTTT. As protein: CASSSHFTGNTEAFF.

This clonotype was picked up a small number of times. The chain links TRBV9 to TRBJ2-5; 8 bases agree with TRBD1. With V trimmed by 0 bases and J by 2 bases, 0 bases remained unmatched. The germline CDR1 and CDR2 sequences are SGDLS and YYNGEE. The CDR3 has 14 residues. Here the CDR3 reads CASSVGQGQETQYF. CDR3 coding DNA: TGTGCCAGCAGCGTAGGACAGGGGCAAGAGACCCAGTACTTC.

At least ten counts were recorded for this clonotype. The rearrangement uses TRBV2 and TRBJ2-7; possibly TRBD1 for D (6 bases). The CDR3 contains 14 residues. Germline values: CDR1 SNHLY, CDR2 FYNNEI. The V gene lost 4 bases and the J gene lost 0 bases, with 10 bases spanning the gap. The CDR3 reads CASSGTGTSYEQYF. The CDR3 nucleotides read TGTGCCAGCAGTGGTACAGGGACCTCCTACGAGCAGTACTTC. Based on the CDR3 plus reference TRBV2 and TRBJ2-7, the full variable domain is EPEVTQTPSHQVTQMGQEVILRCVPISNHLYFYWYRQILGQKVEFLVSFYNNEISEKSEIFDDQFSVERPDGSNFTLKIRSTKLEDSAMYFCASSGTGTSYEQYFGPGTRLTVT.

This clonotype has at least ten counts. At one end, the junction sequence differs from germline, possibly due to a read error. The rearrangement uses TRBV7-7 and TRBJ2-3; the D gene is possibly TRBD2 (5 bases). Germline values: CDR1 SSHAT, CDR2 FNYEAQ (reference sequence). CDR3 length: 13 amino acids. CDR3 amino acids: CASSLATTDTQYF. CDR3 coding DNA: TGTGCTAGCAGCTTAGCGACCACAGATACGCAGTATTTT.